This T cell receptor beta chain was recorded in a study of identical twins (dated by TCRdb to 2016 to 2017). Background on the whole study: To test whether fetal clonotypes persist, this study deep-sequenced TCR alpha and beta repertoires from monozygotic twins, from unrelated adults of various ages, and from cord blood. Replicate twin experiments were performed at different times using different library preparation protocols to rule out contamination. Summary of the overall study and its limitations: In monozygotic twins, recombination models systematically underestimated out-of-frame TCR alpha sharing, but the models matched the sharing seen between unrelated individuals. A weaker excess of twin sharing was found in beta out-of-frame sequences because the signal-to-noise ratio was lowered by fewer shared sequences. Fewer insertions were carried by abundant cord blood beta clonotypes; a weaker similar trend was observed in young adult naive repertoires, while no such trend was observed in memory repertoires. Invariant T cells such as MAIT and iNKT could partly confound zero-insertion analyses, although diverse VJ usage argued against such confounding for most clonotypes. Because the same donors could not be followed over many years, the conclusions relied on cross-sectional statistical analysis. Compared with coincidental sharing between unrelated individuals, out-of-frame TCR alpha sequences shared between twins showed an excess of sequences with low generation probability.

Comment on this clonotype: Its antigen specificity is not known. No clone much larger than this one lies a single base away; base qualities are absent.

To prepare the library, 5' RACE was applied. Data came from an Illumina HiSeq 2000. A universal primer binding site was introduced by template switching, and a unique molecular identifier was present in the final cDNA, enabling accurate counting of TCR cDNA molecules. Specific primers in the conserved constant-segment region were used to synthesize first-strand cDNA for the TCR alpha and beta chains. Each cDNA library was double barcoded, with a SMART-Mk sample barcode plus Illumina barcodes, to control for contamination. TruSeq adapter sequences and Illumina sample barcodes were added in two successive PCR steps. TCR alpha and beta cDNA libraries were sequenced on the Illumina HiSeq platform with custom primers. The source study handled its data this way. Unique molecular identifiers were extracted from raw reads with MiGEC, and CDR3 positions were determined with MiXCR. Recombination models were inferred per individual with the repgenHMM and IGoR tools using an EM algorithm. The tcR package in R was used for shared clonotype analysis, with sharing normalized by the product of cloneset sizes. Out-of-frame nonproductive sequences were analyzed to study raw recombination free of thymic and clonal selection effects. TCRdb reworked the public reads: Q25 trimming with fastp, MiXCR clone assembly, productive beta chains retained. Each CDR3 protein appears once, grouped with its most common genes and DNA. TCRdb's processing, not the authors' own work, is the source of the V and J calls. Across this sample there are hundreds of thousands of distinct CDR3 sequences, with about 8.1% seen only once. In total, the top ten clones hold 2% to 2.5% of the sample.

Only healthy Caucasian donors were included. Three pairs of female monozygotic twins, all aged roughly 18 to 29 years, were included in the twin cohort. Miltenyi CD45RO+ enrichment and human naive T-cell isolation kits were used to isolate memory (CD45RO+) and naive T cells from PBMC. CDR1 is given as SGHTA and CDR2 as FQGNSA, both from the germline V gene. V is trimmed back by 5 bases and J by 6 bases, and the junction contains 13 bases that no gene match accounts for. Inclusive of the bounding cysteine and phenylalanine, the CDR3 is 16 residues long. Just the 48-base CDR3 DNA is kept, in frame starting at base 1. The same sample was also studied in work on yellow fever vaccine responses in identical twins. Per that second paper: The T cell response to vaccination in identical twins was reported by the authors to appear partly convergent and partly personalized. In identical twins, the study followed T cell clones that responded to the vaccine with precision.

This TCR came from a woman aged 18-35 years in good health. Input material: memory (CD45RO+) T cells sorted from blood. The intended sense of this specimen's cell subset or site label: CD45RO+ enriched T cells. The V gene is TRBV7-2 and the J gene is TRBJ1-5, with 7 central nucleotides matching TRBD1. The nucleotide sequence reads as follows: TGTGCCAGCAGCCGGGGGAGCCAGGGGGTTGGTCAGCCCCAGCATTTT. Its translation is CASSRGSQGVGQPQHF.